This T cell receptor (beta chain) comes out of a study of T cells in Graves' hyperthyroidism and ophthalmopathy. Study-wide findings and caveats: Ophthalmopathy stood apart from stable hyperthyroidism in a 13 V-J model. Researchers found most expanded thyroid clonotypes above 0.001 in blood as well.

Ophthalmopathy patients had Clinical Activity Score at least 3, NOSPECS grade at least 4, duration under 3 months. Orbital computed tomography and thyroid ultrasound, together with serum TRAb and thyroxine and clinical symptoms, were used for diagnoses. CDR1 SGHAT and CDR2 FQNNGV come from the germline V gene. This CDR3 spans 15 amino acids. Trimming removed 1 base from V and 2 bases from J, with 11 bases in between. Regions amplified from RNA transcripts were the TCR beta CDR3 regions. Initially, a first-round RT-PCR of the TCR CDR3 employed the HTBI primer set. Via MiXCR, TCRdb re-called the multiplex PCR reads, giving one row per CDR3 protein. The profile covers hundreds of thousands of distinct CDR3 sequences, with approximately 25% appearing a single time and roughly 12% taken by the ten largest. This clonotype was detected many times. Its target is not known.

Sequenced sample: blood. This sequence was found in a woman aged 30 to 39 with Graves' ophthalmopathy. J is TRBJ2-5 and V is TRBV11-2, with D unresolved. DNA for the CDR3: TGTGCCAGCAGCTTAGTTGCGGCCGTACAAGAGACCCAGTACTTC. This codes for CASSLVAAVQETQYF.